This T cell receptor beta chain was recorded in a study of blood T cell repertoires in COVID-19. Whole-study context: Whether acute or convalescent, the COVID-19 samples came from the United States, Italy and Spain.

The ends lost 6 bases at V and 5 bases at J; junction bases unmatched: 5. This CDR3 has 13 amino acids. Per germline, CDR1 LGHDT and CDR2 YNNKEL (reference sequence). Measured with immunoSEQ multiplex PCR; TCRdb has only the in-frame clones, and not every one. The table shows over 200,000 clones, with 80% to 90% occurring only once. V and J are TRBV3-1 (or the pseudogene TRBV3-2) and TRBJ1-1; 8 bases are a match to TRBD1. Specimen: peripheral blood. This clonotype was sampled from a man between 40 and 49 years old with acute or convalescent COVID-19. The CDR3 DNA follows: TGTGCCAGCAGTCTCGACAGGGGTACTGAAGCTTTCTTT. Translation: CASSLDRGTEAFF.